These 25 T cell receptor beta chains were all obtained from the same sample, sequenced in a study of T cell responses to AZD1222 COVID-19 vaccine. Some clones are missing from TCRdb's copy, which holds only in-frame ones; the method was immunoSEQ multiplex PCR. The data show 95,000 or so clones, roughly 90% seen once. Sequencing used peripheral blood, obtained on day 0 of MenACWY control vaccination. The receptor source for this set is an adult in good health.

By share of the sample, this clone is medium-sized. The chain joins TRBV27 to TRBJ1-5; D gene uncertain. V was cut by 3 bases and J by 4 bases, with 4 bases left in between. The CDR3 is 12 residues long. Germline V gene sequence: CDR1 MNHEY, CDR2 SMNVEV (reference sequence). CDR3 protein: CASSFSNQPQHF. The CDR3 DNA reads TGTGCCAGCAGTTTCTCGAATCAGCCCCAGCATTTT.

The genes are TRBV19 and TRBJ2-3; 11 positions match TRBD2. Looked up from germline, CDR1 is LNHDA and CDR2 is SQIVND (reference sequence). There are 16 residues in the CDR3. V lost 6 bases to trimming and J lost 3 bases; unmatched junction nucleotides: 8. This chain's CDR3 is CASRQGSGGATDTQYF. The CDR3 nucleotides read TGTGCCAGTAGACAGGGTAGCGGGGGGGCGACAGATACGCAGTATTTT. Drawing the rest from reference TRBV19 and TRBJ2-3, the complete variable domain is DGGITQSPKYLFRKEGQNVTLSCEQNLNHDAMYWYRQDPGQGLRLIYYSQIVNDFQKGDIAEGYSVSREKKESFPLTVTSAQKNPTAFYLCASRQGSGGATDTQYFGPGTRLTVL.

The chain joins TRBV6-4 to TRBJ1-5, with D unclear. V was cut by 2 bases and J by 7 bases, with 21 bases left in between. The germline V gene encodes CDR1 MRHNA and CDR2 SNTAGT. The CDR3 extends over 17 amino acids. The CDR3 spells CASSDRTRQVRGQPQHF. CDR3 nucleotides: TGTGCCAGCAGTGACCGCACCAGGCAGGTGAGAGGCCAGCCCCAGCATTTT.

In its sample, this clone was seen once. The chain has TRBV5-4 and TRBJ1-2; TRBD1 aligns across 7 bases. Trimming cost V 4 bases and J 4 bases; bases outside gene matches: 10. The CDR3 extends over 15 amino acids. Germline lookup yields CDR1 SGHNT and CDR2 YYREEE (reference sequence). CDR3 in amino acids: CASSGTTGPTYGYTF. In DNA, the CDR3 is TGTGCCAGCAGCGGGACGACAGGGCCCACCTATGGCTACACCTTC.

This chain joins TRBV6-5 and TRBJ1-2; D uncertain. The CDR3 consists of 13 residues. CDR1 is MNHEY, CDR2 SVGAGI, per germline. Trimming left V 10 bases short and J 0 bases short, with 12 bases between. The CDR3, as DNA: TGTGCCACCTCCCGGACCTCTAACTATGGCTACACCTTC. This codes for CATSRTSNYGYTF.

A remark on this clone: Other DNA sequences in the same sample also yield this CDR3. The V gene is TRBV3-1 (or the pseudogene TRBV3-2), the J gene TRBJ2-3; D is ambiguous. The length of the CDR3 is 12 residues. V gave up 1 base and J gave up 5 bases, with 4 bases separating them. Germline CDR1 is LGHDT and CDR2 is YNNKEL (reference sequence). DNA of the CDR3: TGTGCCAGCAGCCAAGTAAGAGATACGCAGTATTTT. This gives the protein CASSQVRDTQYF.

The V gene is TRBV6-4, the J gene TRBJ2-7; 7 nucleotides align to TRBD1. J was trimmed by 0 bases and V by 10 bases; bases with no gene match: 6. Germline CDR1 is MRHNA and CDR2 is SNTAGT. The CDR3 sequence is 13 residues long. The CDR3, as DNA: TGTGCCACCGAGACAGGGAGCTCCTACGAGCAGTACTTC. Protein product: CATETGSSYEQYF.

The chain has TRBV7-9 and TRBJ1-1; D not certain. Trimming took off 1 base at V and 0 bases at J, with 9 bases between the two ends. CDR1 is SEHNR, CDR2 FQNEAQ, per germline (reference sequence). This CDR3 is 15 amino acids long. This CDR3 reads CASSLDLGLNTEAFF. Here the CDR3 DNA reads TGTGCCAGCAGCTTAGACCTGGGGTTGAACACTGAAGCTTTCTTT.

The rearrangement uses TRBV11-2 and TRBJ1-3; TRBD1 matches 8 bases. The CDR3 extends over 15 amino acids. Germline CDR1 SGHAT, CDR2 FQNNGV. Germline trimming cut 6 bases from V and 0 bases from J; bases unmatched to any gene: 4. CDR3 DNA: TGTGCCAGCAGGTCTACAGGGGGCTCTGGAAACACCATATATTTT. This codes for CASRSTGGSGNTIYF.

For the CDR3, the DNA is TGTGCCAGCAGCCAAGTTGCAGCAGCTAACTATGGCTACACCTTC. Its translation is CASSQVAAANYGYTF. The chain uses TRBV3-1 (or the pseudogene TRBV3-2) and TRBJ1-2; D gene ambiguous. Deletions cut 1 base from V and 0 bases from J, with 9 bases between. The CDR3 loop spans 15 amino acids. Germline values: CDR1 LGHDT, CDR2 YNNKEL (reference sequence).

This sequence joins TRBV19 and TRBJ2-1, with no clear D. The V end lost 9 bases, the J end lost 7 bases, and 10 bases lay between the germline ends. This CDR3 has 11 residues. The germline gives CDR1 LNHDA, CDR2 SQIVND (reference sequence). The CDR3 coding sequence is TGTGCCAGCGCTGCTGCGAATGAGCAGTTCTTC. This gives the protein CASAAANEQFF.

The chain uses TRBV9 and TRBJ2-1, with TRBD2 identical over 10 bases. V lost 5 bases to trimming and J lost 4 bases; unmatched junction nucleotides: 6. CDR1 is SGDLS, CDR2 YYNGEE, per germline. This CDR3 spans 15 amino acids. DNA of the CDR3: TGTGCCAGCAGTTATAGCGGGGGGCCTTACAATGAGCAGTTCTTC. Residues: CASSYSGGPYNEQFF.

This clone was seen once. The J gene is TRBJ1-1, the V gene TRBV2; D ambiguous. The CDR3 spans 13 residues. Germline assignment: CDR1 SNHLY and CDR2 FYNNEI. Trimming took 5 bases from V and 1 from J, leaving 8 bases between them. In nucleotides, the CDR3 is TGTGCCAGCAGTAGTACAGAGAACACTGAAGCTTTCTTT. Encoded protein: CASSSTENTEAFF.

The chain joins TRBV5-1 to TRBJ2-2, with D perhaps TRBD1 or TRBD2 (5 bases each). This CDR3 has 15 amino acids. Germline V gene lookup returns CDR1 SGHRS and CDR2 YFSETQ. Deletions cut 2 bases from V and 0 bases from J, with 8 bases between. CDR3 sequence reads: CASSFGAANTGELFF. In DNA, the CDR3 is TGCGCCAGCAGCTTCGGGGCCGCGAACACCGGGGAGCTGTTTTTT.

The chain is built from TRBV7-2 and TRBJ2-7; 7 nucleotides align to TRBD2. Germline V CDR1 and CDR2: SGHTA, FQGNSA. There are 14 residues in the CDR3. V dropped 4 bases and J dropped 3; count of bases not matched to a gene: 6. The CDR3 region is CASSSLGGGYEQYF. CDR3 nucleotide sequence: TGTGCCAGCAGCTCGCTGGGCGGGGGCTACGAGCAGTACTTC.

The chain has TRBV7-2 and TRBJ2-7, with 7 bases lining up with TRBD1. The germline V gene has CDR1 SGHTA and CDR2 FQGNSA. This CDR3 contains 15 residues. With 4 bases clipped from V and 0 bases from J, the junction kept 6 bases outside the gene matches. The CDR3 DNA follows: TGTGCCAGCAGCTCCACGACAGGGATCTCCTACGAGCAGTACTTC. The encoded protein is CASSSTTGISYEQYF.

There are a few counts of this clone. The chain joins TRBV10-1 to TRBJ2-1; D is ambiguous. The CDR3 is 16 amino acids. Between the trimmed V and J ends, which lost 5 bases and 1 base, there was a span of 15 bases. Germline V gene sequence: CDR1 WNHNN, CDR2 SYGVQD (reference sequence). The CDR3 sequence is CASSTVRVRSYNEQFF. In nucleotides, the CDR3 is TGCGCCAGCAGTACCGTCCGGGTTAGGTCCTACAATGAGCAGTTCTTC.

This clone was seen just once. The V and J genes are TRBV7-8 and TRBJ1-2; a possible D gene is TRBD1 (6 bases). Trimming removed 6 bases at V and 2 bases at J, with 13 bases between. The germline CDR1 and CDR2 sequences are SGHVS and FQNEAQ. The CDR3 sequence is 14 residues long. The CDR3 region has the DNA TGTGCCAGCAGACCGTACAGGGAGAACTATGGCTACACCTTC. It codes for CASRPYRENYGYTF. The full variable domain, with the rest looked up from reference TRBV7-8 and TRBJ1-2, is GAGVSQSPRYKVAKRGQDVALRCDPISGHVSLFWYQQALGQGPEFLTYFQNEAQLDKSGLPSDRFFAERPEGSVSTLKIQRTQQEDSAVYLCASRPYRENYGYTFGSGTRLTVV.

J is TRBJ1-4 and V is TRBV5-6; TRBD1 matches 8 bases. Trimming cost V 6 bases and J 10 bases; bases outside gene matches: 11. The germline gives CDR1 SGHDT, CDR2 YYEEEE. This CDR3 has 14 amino acids. In DNA form, the CDR3 reads TGTGCCAGCATCTCTAGGACAGGGCAGGGAAAACTGTTTTTT. It specifies CASISRTGQGKLFF. Full variable domain (outside the CDR3, taken from reference TRBV5-6 and TRBJ1-4): DAGVTQSPTHLIKTRGQQVTLRCSPKSGHDTVSWYQQALGQGPQFIFQYYEEEERQRGNFPDRFSGHQFPNYSSELNVNALLLGDSALYLCASISRTGQGKLFFGSGTQLSVL.

The CDR3 nucleotides read TGTGCCAGCTCACCCAAGAACCAGGGTCAGGGGAGCGAGCAGTACTTC. Amino acids: CASSPKNQGQGSEQYF. The genes are TRBV18 and TRBJ2-7, with D maybe TRBD1 (6 bases). The CDR3 spans 16 residues. The V gene's germline CDR1 is KGHSH and CDR2 LQKENI. The V gene lost 3 bases and the J gene lost 6 bases, with 21 bases spanning the gap.

The chain uses TRBV5-1 and TRBJ1-5; 7 bases map to TRBD1. With V trimmed by 3 bases and J by 2 bases, 5 bases remained unmatched. Germline V gene lookup returns CDR1 SGHRS and CDR2 YFSETQ. The CDR3 extends over 15 amino acids. The CDR3 spells CASSSDGQGNQPQHF. Written as DNA, the CDR3 is TGCGCCAGCAGCTCGGACGGACAGGGCAATCAGCCCCAGCATTTT.

This clone showed up just a few times. J is TRBJ2-1 and V is TRBV4-3, with D tentatively TRBD2 (5 bases). Deletions cut 0 bases from V and 6 bases from J, with 6 bases between. From germline, CDR1 is LGHNA and CDR2 YSLEER. CDR3 length: 13 amino acids. This chain's CDR3 is CASSQELVNEQFF. Written as DNA, the CDR3 is TGCGCCAGCAGCCAAGAACTAGTCAATGAGCAGTTCTTC.

There are a few counts of this clone. The chain recombines TRBV5-1 with TRBJ1-4; TRBD1 matches 9 bases. The J segment lost 8 bases and the V segment lost 0 bases, leaving 5 bases of the junction unmatched. CDR3 length equals 15 residues. Germline V lookup: CDR1 SGHRS, CDR2 YFSETQ. The DNA of the CDR3 is TGCGCCAGCAGCTTGGAACGGACAGGGGTCGAAAAACTGTTTTTT. Protein product: CASSLERTGVEKLFF.

The DNA of the CDR3 is TGTGCCAGCAGCCCCGACAGTAACTATGGCTACACCTTC. Translating gives CASSPDSNYGYTF. The chain links TRBV11-2 to TRBJ1-2, with D possibly matching TRBD1 (5 bases). Per the germline V gene, CDR1 is SGHAT and CDR2 is FQNNGV. Trimming took off 5 bases at V and 1 base at J, with 8 bases between the two ends. This CDR3 comprises 13 residues.

V is TRBV5-1 and J is TRBJ2-2; 7 bases line up with TRBD2. Germline V gives CDR1 SGHRS, CDR2 YFSETQ. The CDR3 sequence is 16 residues long. Losses at the gene ends were 0 bases for V and 5 bases for J; bases not matched to a gene: 7. CDR3 nucleotide sequence: TGCGCCAGCAGCTTGGCATGGACTAGAAATACCGGGGAGCTGTTTTTT. Translated: CASSLAWTRNTGELFF.